These 2 T cell receptor beta chains came from one sample sequenced in a study of blood T cell repertoires in COVID-19. TCRdb's table, derived via immunoSEQ multiplex PCR, lists solely in-frame clones and lacks some. The sample lists 150,000 to 160,000 clones; about three quarters were seen once. The sample was peripheral blood. The origin of the receptors is a man aged 80 or over with acute or convalescent COVID-19.

The rearrangement links TRBV2 to TRBJ2-3, with 9 bases matching TRBD2. Germline CDR1 and CDR2: SNHLY and FYNNEI. This CDR3 has 15 amino acids. J was trimmed by 6 bases and V by 3 bases; bases with no gene match: 7. CDR3 amino acids: CASSDEASGEDTQYF. The CDR3 DNA reads as TGTGCCAGCAGTGACGAGGCTAGCGGGGAGGATACGCAGTATTTT. Variable domain in full (rest from reference TRBV2 and TRBJ2-3): EPEVTQTPSHQVTQMGQEVILRCVPISNHLYFYWYRQILGQKVEFLVSFYNNEISEKSEIFDDQFSVERPDGSNFTLKIRSTKLEDSAMYFCASSDEASGEDTQYFGPGTRLTVL.

This sequence joins TRBV5-1 and TRBJ1-4; D may be TRBD1 (5 bases). The CDR3 is 15 residues long. Germline V lookup: CDR1 SGHRS, CDR2 YFSETQ. Trimming removed 0 bases from V and 5 bases from J, with 11 bases in between. CDR3 region: CASSLATQGNEKLFF. In DNA form, the CDR3 reads TGCGCCAGCAGCTTGGCGACTCAGGGAAATGAAAAACTGTTTTTT.